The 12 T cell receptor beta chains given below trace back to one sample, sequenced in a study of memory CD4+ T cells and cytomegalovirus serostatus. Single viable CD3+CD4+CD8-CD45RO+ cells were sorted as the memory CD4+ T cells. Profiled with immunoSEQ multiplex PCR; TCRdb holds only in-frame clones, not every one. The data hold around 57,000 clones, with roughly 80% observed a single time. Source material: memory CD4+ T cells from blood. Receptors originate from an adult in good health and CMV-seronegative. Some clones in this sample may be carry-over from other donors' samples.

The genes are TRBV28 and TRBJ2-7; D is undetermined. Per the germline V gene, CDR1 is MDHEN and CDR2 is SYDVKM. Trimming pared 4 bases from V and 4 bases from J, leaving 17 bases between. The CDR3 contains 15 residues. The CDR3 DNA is TGTGCCAGCAGTTCTCCCAGGTCCGCTTTTTACGAGCAGTACTTC. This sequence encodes CASSSPRSAFYEQYF.

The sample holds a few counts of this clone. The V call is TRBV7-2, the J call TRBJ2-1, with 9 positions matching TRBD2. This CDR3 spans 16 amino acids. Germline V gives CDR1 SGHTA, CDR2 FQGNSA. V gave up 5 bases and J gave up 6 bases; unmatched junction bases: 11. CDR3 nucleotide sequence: TGTGCCAGCAGCATTTTTAGCGGGAGTTCGTTCAATGAGCAGTTCTTC. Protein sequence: CASSIFSGSSFNEQFF.

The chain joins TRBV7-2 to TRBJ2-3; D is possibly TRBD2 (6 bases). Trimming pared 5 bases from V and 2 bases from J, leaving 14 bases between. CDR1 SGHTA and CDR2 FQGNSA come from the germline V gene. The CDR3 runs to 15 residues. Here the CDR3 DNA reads TGTGCCAGCAGCCAAGTAGCGGCGACCACAGATACGCAGTATTTT. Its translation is CASSQVAATTDTQYF.

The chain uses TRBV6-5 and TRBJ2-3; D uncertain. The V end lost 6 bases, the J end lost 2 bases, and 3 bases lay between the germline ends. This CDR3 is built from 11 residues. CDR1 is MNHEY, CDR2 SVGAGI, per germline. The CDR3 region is CASRSTDTQYF. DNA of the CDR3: TGTGCCAGCAGATCCACAGATACGCAGTATTTT.

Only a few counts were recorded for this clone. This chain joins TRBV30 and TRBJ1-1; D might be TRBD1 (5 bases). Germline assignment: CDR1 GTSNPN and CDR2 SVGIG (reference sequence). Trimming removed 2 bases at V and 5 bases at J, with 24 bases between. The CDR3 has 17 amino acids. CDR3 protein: CAWSLTALHPGGTEAFF. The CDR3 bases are TGTGCCTGGAGTCTCACCGCCCTACACCCTGGGGGGACTGAAGCTTTCTTT.

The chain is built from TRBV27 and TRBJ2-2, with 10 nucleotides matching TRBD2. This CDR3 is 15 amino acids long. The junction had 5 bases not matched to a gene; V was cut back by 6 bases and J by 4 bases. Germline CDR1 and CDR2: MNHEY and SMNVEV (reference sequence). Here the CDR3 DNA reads TGTGCCAGCAGACCATGGACTAGCGGCACCGGGGAGCTGTTTTTT. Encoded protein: CASRPWTSGTGELFF.

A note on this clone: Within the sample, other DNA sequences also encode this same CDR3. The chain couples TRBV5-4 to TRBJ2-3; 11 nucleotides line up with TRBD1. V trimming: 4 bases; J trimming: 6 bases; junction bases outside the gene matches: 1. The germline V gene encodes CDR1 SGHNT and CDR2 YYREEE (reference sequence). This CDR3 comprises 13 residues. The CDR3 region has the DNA TGTGCCAGCAGCGGACAGGGGGCCGATACGCAGTATTTT. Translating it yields CASSGQGADTQYF.

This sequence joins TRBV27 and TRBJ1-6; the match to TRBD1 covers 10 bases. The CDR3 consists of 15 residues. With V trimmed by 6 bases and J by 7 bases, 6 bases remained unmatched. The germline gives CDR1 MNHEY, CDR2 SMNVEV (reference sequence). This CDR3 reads CASSRSGQGNSPLHF. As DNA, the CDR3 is TGTGCCAGCAGCCGATCGGGACAGGGGAATTCACCCCTCCACTTT.

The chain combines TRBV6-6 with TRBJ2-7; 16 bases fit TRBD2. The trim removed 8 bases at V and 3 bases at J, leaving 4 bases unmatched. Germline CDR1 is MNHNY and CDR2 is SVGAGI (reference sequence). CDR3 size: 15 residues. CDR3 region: CASAGTSGGVYEQYF. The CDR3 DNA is TGTGCCAGCGCCGGGACTAGCGGGGGGGTCTACGAGCAGTACTTC.

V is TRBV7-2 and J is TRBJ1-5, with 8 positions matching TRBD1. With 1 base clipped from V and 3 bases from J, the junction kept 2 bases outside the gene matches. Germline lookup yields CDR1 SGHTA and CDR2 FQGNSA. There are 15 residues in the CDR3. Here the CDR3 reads CASSLDRGTNQPQHF. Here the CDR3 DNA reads TGTGCCAGCAGCTTAGACAGGGGGACCAATCAGCCCCAGCATTTT.

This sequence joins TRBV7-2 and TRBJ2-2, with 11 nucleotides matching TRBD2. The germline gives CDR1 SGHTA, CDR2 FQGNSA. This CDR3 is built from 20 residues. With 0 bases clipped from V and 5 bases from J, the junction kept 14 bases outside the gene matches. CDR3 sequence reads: CASSLAARLAGNRGTGELFF. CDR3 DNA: TGTGCCAGCAGCTTAGCGGCCCGACTAGCGGGAAATAGAGGGACCGGGGAGCTGTTTTTT.

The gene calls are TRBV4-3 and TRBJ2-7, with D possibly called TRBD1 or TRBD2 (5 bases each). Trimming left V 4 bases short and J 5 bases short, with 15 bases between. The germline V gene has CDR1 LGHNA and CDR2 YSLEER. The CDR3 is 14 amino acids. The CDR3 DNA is TGCGCCAGCAGCCGCGCCAGGGCGGAGGACGAGCAGTACTTC. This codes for CASSRARAEDEQYF.